This TCR beta chain was identified during a study of cytomegalovirus exposure and HLA in healthy donors. Study results and caveats: According to an earlier analysis, most TCR beta V segments yielded productive rearrangements about 87% or about 30% of the time.

The study ran its PCR with 60 Vbeta and 13 Jbeta primers. Assay: immunoSEQ multiplex PCR; the TCRdb copy retains only in-frame clones and omits some. The repertoire holds roughly 120,000 clones, with 70% to 85% as singletons. Every donor was a healthy person donating bone marrow. Note on this clone: Its antigen is not known.

The length of the CDR3 is 11 residues. V shed 7 bases and J shed 4 bases, with 8 bases lying between them. Germline assignment: CDR1 MDHEN and CDR2 SYDVKM. Sequenced input: PBMCs. The clonotype comes from a woman in her forties or fifties in good health and CMV-seropositive. The chain couples TRBV28 to TRBJ2-7; tentative D call: TRBD1 (6 bases). The CDR3 DNA reads as TGTGCCAGCACCAGGGGTTACGAGCAGTACTTC. This translates into CASTRGYEQYF.